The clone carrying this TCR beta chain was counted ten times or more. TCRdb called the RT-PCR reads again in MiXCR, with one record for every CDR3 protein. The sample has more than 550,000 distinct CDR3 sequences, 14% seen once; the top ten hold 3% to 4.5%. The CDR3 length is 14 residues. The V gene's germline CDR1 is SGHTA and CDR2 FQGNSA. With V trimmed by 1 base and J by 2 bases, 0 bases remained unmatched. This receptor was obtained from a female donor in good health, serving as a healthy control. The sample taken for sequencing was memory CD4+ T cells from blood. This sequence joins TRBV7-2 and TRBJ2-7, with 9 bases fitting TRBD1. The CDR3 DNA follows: TGTGCCAGCAGCTTAGACAGGGGGCCCTACGAGCAGTACTTC. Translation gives CASSLDRGPYEQYF. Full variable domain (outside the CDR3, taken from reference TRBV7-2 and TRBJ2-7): GAGVSQSPSNKVTEKGKDVELRCDPISGHTALYWYRQSLGQGLEFLIYFQGNSAPDKSGLPSDRFSAERTGGSVSTLTIQRTQQEDSAVYLCASSLDRGPYEQYFGPGTRLTVT.